The text below deals with one T cell receptor (beta chain). This table comes from immunoSEQ multiplex PCR, and its TCRdb copy is limited to in-frame clones, with some not included. This table has 80,000 to 90,000 clones, around 90% appearing once. The V segment lost 6 bases and the J segment 4 bases; nucleotides outside the gene matches: 2. Germline V gene data show CDR1 as GTSNPN and CDR2 as SVGIG (reference sequence). The CDR3 is 11 residues long. The sample belongs to a study of blood T cell repertoires in COVID-19. Study-level background: Material from acute and convalescent COVID-19 was sourced from the United States, Italy and Spain. PBMCs, B-cell-depleted T cells, or T cells provided the cDNA or gDNA that made up the material.

This sequence was found in a man aged 55 to 70 with acute or convalescent COVID-19. Sequenced sample: peripheral blood. The V call is TRBV30, the J call TRBJ2-5, with 7 bases that match TRBD2. The CDR3 loop is CACCGGETQYF. Here the CDR3 DNA reads TGTGCCTGCTGCGGGGGAGAGACCCAGTACTTC.